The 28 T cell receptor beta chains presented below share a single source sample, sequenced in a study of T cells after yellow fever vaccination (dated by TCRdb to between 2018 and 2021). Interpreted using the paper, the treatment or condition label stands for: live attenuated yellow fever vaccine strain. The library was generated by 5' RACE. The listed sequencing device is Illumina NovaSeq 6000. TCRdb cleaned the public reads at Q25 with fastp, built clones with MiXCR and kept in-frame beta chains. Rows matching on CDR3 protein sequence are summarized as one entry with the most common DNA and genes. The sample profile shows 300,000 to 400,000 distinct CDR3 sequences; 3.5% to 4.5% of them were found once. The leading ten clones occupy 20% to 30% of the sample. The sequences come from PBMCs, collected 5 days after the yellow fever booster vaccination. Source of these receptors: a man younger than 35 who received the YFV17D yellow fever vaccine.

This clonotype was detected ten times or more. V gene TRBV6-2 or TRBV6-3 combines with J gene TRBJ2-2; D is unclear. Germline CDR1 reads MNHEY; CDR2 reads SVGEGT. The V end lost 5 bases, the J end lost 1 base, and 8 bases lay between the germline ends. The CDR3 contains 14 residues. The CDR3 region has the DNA TGTGCCAGCAGTACGACGGGGAACACCGGGGAGCTGTTTTTT. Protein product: CASSTTGNTGELFF.

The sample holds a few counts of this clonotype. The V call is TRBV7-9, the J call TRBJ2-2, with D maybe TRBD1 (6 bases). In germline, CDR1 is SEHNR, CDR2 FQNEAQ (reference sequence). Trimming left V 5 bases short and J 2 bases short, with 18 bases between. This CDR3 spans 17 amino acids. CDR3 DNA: TGTGCCAGCAGCCGGTCCCCAGGGGAAGGAAACACCGGGGAGCTGTTTTTT. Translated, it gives CASSRSPGEGNTGELFF.

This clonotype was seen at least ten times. The CDR3 loop is CASSPWTGWGQPQHF. CDR3 DNA: TGTGCCAGCAGCCCGTGGACAGGGTGGGGTCAGCCCCAGCATTTT. The chain joins TRBV7-2 to TRBJ1-5; the match to TRBD1 covers 8 bases. J lost 6 bases, V lost 5 bases, and 9 bases had no gene match. The germline V gene encodes CDR1 SGHTA and CDR2 FQGNSA. The CDR3 is 15 amino acids.

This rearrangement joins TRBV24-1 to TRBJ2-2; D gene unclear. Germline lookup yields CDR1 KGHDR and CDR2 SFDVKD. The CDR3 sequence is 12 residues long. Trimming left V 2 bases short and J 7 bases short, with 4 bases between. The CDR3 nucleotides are TGTGCCACCAGTGATTATCACGGGGAGCTGTTTTTT. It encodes CATSDYHGELFF.

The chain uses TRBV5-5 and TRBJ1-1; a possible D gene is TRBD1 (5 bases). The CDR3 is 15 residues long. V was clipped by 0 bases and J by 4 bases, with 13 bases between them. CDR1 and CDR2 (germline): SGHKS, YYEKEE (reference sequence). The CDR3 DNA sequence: TGTGCCAGCAGCTTGGTTGGGGGTGGAGGCACTGAAGCTTTCTTT. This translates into CASSLVGGGGTEAFF.

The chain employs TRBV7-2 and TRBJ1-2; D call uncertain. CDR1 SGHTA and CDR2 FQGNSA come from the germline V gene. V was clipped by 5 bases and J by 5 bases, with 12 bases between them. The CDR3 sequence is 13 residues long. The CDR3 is CASSPDKSYGYTF. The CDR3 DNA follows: TGTGCCAGCAGCCCCGACAAATCTTATGGCTACACCTTC. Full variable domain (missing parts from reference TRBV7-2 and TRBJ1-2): GAGVSQSPSNKVTEKGKDVELRCDPISGHTALYWYRQSLGQGLEFLIYFQGNSAPDKSGLPSDRFSAERTGGSVSTLTIQRTQQEDSAVYLCASSPDKSYGYTFGSGTRLTVV.

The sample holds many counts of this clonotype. The CDR3 coding sequence is TGCAGCGTTGCGGGGGTCCGGAACACTGAAGCTTTCTTT. This translates into CSVAGVRNTEAFF. This chain connects TRBV29-1 to TRBJ1-1; D perhaps matches TRBD1 (5 bases). Germline CDR1 SQVTM, CDR2 ANQGSEA. This CDR3 contains 13 residues. The ends were cut back, 4 bases at V and 1 base at J, with 10 bases in the middle.

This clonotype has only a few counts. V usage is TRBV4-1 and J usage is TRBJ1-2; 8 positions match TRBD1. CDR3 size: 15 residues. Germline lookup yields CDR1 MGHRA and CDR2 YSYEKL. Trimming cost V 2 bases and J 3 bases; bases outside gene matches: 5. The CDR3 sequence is CASSQIIQGDYGYTF. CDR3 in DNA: TGCGCCAGCAGCCAAATAATACAGGGGGACTATGGCTACACCTTC.

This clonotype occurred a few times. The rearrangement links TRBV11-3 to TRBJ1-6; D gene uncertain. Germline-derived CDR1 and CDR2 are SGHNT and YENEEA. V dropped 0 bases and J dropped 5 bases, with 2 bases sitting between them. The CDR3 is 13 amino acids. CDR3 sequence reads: CASSLEHNSPLHF. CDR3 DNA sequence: TGTGCCAGCAGCTTAGAGCATAATTCACCCCTCCACTTT.

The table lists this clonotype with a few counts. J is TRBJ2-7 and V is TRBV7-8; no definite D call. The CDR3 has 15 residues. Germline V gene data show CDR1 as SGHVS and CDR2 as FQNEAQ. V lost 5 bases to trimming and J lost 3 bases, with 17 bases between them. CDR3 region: CASSPGPLRFYEQYF. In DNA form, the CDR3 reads TGTGCCAGCAGCCCTGGGCCCCTACGTTTCTACGAGCAGTACTTC.

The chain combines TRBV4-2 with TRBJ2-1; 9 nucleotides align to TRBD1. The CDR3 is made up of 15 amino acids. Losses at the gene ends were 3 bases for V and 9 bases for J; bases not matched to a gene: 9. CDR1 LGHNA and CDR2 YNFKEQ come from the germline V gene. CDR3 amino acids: CASSQTGGEYREQFF. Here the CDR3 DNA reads TGTGCCAGCAGCCAGACAGGGGGGGAGTATCGTGAGCAGTTCTTC.

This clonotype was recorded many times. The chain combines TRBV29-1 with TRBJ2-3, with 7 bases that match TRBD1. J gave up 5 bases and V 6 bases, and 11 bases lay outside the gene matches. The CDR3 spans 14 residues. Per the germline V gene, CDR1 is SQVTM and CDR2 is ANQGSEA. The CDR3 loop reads CSVTTGSVGDTQYF. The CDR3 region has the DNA TGCAGCGTGACGACAGGGTCGGTAGGAGATACGCAGTATTTT.

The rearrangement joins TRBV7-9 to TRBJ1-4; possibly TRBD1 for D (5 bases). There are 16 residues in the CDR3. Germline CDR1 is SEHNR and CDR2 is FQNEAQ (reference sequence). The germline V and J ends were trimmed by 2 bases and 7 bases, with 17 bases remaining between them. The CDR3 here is CASSLFGQGQGEKLFF. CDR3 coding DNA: TGTGCCAGCAGCTTATTCGGGCAGGGCCAGGGTGAAAAACTGTTTTTT. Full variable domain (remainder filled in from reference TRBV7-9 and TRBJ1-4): DTGVSQNPRHKITKRGQNVTFRCDPISEHNRLYWYRQTLGQGPEFLTYFQNEAQLEKSRLLSDRFSAERPKGSFSTLEIQRTEQGDSAMYLCASSLFGQGQGEKLFFGSGTQLSVL.

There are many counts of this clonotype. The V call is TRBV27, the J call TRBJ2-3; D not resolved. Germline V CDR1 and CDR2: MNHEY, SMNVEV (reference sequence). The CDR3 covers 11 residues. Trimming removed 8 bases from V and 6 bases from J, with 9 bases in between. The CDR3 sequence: CASRLGDTQYF. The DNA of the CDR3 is TGTGCCAGCCGATTGGGGGATACGCAGTATTTT.

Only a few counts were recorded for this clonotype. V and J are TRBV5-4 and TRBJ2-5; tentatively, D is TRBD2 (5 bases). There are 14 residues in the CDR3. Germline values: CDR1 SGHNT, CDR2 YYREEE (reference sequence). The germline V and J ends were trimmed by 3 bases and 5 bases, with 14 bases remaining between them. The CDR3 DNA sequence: TGTGCCAGCAGCTGGCCCGACGGGGAGGAGACCCAGTACTTC. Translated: CASSWPDGEETQYF.

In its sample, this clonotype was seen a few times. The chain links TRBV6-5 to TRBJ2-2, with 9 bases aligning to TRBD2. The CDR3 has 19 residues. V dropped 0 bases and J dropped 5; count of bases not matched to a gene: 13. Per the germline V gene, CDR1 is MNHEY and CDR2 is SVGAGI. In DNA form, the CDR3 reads TGTGCCAGCAGTTACTCGTTTATAATAGCGGGAGCTCCTACCGGGGAGCTGTTTTTT. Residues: CASSYSFIIAGAPTGELFF.

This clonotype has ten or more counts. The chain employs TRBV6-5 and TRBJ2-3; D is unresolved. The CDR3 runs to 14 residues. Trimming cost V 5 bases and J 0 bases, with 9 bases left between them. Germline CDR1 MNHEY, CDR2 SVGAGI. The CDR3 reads CASSEPTSTDTQYF. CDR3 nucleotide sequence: TGTGCCAGCAGTGAACCGACTAGCACAGATACGCAGTATTTT.

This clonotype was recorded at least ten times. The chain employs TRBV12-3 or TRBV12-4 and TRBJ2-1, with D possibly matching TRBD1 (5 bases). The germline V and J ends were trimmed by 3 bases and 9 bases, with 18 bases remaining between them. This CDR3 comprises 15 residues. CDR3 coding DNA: TGTGCCAGCAGTTTTCGGCAGGGCAGGGTTGGTGAGCAGTTCTTC. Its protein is CASSFRQGRVGEQFF.

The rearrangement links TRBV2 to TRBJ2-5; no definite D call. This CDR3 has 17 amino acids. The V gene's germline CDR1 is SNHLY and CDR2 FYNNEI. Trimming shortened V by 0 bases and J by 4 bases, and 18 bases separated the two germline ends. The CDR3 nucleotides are TGTGCCAGCAGTGAAGCTCAGATGGCCCTGGCTGGAGAGACCCAGTACTTC. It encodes CASSEAQMALAGETQYF.

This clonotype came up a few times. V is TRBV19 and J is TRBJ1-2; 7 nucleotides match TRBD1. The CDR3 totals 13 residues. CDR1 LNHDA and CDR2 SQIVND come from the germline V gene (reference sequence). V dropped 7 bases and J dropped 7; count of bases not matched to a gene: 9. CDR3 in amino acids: CASTPDRSGGYTF. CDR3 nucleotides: TGTGCCAGTACCCCGGACAGGTCCGGTGGCTACACCTTC.

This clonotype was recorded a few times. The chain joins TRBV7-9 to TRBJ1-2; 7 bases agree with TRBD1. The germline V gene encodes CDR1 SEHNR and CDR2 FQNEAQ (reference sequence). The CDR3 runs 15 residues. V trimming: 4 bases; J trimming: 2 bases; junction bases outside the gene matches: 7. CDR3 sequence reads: CASSSVPGQNYGYTF. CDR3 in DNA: TGTGCCAGCAGCTCAGTACCGGGACAGAACTATGGCTACACCTTC. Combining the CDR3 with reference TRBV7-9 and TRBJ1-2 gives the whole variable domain DTGVSQNPRHKITKRGQNVTFRCDPISEHNRLYWYRQTLGQGPEFLTYFQNEAQLEKSRLLSDRFSAERPKGSFSTLEIQRTEQGDSAMYLCASSSVPGQNYGYTFGSGTRLTVV.

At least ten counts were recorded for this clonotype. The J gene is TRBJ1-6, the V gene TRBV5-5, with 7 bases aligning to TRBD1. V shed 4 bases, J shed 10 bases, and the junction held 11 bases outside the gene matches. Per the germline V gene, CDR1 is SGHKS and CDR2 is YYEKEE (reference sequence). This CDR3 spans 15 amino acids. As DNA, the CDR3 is TGTGCCAGCAGCACAACGGACAGGATCGGGTCACCCCTCCACTTT. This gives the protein CASSTTDRIGSPLHF.

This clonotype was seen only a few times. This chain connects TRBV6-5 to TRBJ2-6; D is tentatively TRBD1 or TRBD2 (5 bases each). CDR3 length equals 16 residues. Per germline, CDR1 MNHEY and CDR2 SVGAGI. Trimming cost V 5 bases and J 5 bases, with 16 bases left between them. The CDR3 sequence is CASSLFLGVRANVLTF. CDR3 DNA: TGTGCCAGCAGTCTATTCCTGGGGGTCAGGGCCAACGTCCTGACTTTC.

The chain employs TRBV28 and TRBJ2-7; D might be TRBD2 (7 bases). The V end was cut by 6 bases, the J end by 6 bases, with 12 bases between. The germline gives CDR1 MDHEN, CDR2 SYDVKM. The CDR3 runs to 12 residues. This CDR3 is CASSRRGREQYV. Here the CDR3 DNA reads TGTGCCAGCAGCAGGCGGGGGCGCGAGCAGTACGTC.

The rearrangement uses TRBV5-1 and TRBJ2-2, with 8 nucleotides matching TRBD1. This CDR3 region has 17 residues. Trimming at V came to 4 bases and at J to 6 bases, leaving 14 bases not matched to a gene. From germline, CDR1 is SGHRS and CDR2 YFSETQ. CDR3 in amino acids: CASSRPTTGDKAGELFF. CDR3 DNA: TGCGCCAGCAGCCGTCCAACGACAGGGGATAAGGCCGGGGAGCTGTTTTTT.

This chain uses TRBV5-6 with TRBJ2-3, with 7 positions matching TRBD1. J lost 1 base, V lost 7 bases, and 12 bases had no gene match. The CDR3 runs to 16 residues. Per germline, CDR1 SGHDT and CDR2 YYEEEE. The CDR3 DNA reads TGTGCCAGCGCCCCGCCTCCCGGACAGGGCACAGATACGCAGTATTTT. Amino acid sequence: CASAPPPGQGTDTQYF.

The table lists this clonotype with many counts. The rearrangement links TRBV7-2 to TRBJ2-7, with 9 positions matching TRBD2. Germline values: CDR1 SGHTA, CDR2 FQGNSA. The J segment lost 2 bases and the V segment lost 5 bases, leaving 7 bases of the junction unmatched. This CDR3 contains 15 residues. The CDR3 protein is CASSHRASGAYEQYF. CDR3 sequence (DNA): TGTGCCAGCAGCCATCGGGCTAGCGGGGCCTACGAGCAGTACTTC.

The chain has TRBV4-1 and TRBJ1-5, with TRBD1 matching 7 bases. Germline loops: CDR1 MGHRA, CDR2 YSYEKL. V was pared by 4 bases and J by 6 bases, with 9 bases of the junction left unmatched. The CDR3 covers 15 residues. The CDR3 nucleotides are TGCGCCAGCAGCCGGATACACAGGGGACGTCAGCCCCAGCATTTT. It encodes CASSRIHRGRQPQHF.